This entry lists 13 T cell receptor beta chains sequenced from one sample in a study of OX40 agonist ivuxolimab in advanced cancers. To prepare the library, the immunoSEQ multiplex PCR assay was applied. This is the immuneACCESS table as TCRdb keeps it, with only in-frame sequences that have V and J called. A part of the clones is gone; compared with another copy, unresolved V genes explain less than half, and the rest is unexplained. The sample yields about 76,000 clones; approximately 83% were counted once. Roughly 6% of the sample is held by the ten biggest clonotypes. The sample here was CD4+ or CD8+ T cells sorted from blood, taken in a trial of the OX40 agonist ivuxolimab. The receptors come from an adult with an advanced solid tumor such as melanoma, head and neck, liver or kidney cancer.

The V and J genes are TRBV30 and TRBJ2-5; 9 bases are a match to TRBD1. Trimming removed 1 base from V and 4 bases from J; junction bases left unmatched: 10. The CDR3 contains 16 residues. The germline V gene has CDR1 GTSNPN and CDR2 SVGIG (reference sequence). The DNA of the CDR3 is TGTGCCTGGAGTGCACGGACAGGGGCCTCCCCAGAGACCCAGTACTTC. It specifies CAWSARTGASPETQYF.

The chain employs TRBV5-4 and TRBJ2-3; D ambiguous. Between the trimmed V and J ends, which lost 0 bases and 6 bases, there was a span of 14 bases. The CDR3 totals 15 residues. Germline values: CDR1 SGHNT, CDR2 YYREEE (reference sequence). The CDR3: CASSLGDTLPDTQYF. As DNA, the CDR3 is TGTGCCAGCAGCTTGGGAGACACCTTGCCTGATACGCAGTATTTT. Supplemented by reference TRBV5-4 and TRBJ2-3, the full variable domain reads ETGVTQSPTHLIKTRGQQVTLRCSSQSGHNTVSWYQQALGQGPQFIFQYYREEENGRGNFPPRFSGLQFPNYSSELNVNALELDDSALYLCASSLGDTLPDTQYFGPGTRLTVL.

The chain links TRBV27 to TRBJ2-5, with 7 bases fitting TRBD2. Germline CDR1 and CDR2: MNHEY and SMNVEV (reference sequence). V gave up 8 bases and J gave up 5 bases; unmatched junction bases: 8. CDR3 length: 13 residues. The CDR3 region has the DNA TGTGCCAGCGGTAGTTGGGGGGGGGAGACCCAGTACTTC. Protein: CASGSWGGETQYF.

In its sample, this clone is medium-sized (0.01 to 0.1%). The genes are TRBV6-1 and TRBJ1-5; 11 bases agree with TRBD1. Germline values: CDR1 MNHNS, CDR2 SASEGT. Trimming cost V 4 bases and J 4 bases; bases outside gene matches: 6. The length of the CDR3 is 16 residues. The CDR3 spells CASSARDRGINQPQHF. In nucleotides, the CDR3 is TGTGCCAGCAGTGCACGGGACAGGGGGATTAATCAGCCCCAGCATTTT.

The V gene is TRBV29-1, the J gene TRBJ1-1, with TRBD1 matching 7 bases. Germline lookup yields CDR1 SQVTM and CDR2 ANQGSEA. There are 14 residues in the CDR3. V was clipped by 7 bases and J by 1 base; unmatched bases: 9. The CDR3 spells CSAQRKGANTEAFF. CDR3 DNA: TGCAGCGCTCAGCGCAAGGGGGCGAACACTGAAGCTTTCTTT.

This chain connects TRBV6-5 to TRBJ2-3; the D gene is possibly TRBD2 (5 bases). This CDR3 comprises 15 residues. Per the germline V gene, CDR1 is MNHEY and CDR2 is SVGAGI. Deletions cut 10 bases from V and 4 bases from J, with 21 bases between. Here the CDR3 DNA reads TGTGCCACCACCCGAGGGCGCTCTTGGGCAGATACGCAGTATTTT. Translating gives CATTRGRSWADTQYF.

The gene calls are TRBV29-1 and TRBJ1-1, with D possibly matching TRBD1 (6 bases). The germline V gene has CDR1 SQVTM and CDR2 ANQGSEA. V shed 7 bases and J shed 0 bases, with 15 bases lying between them. This CDR3 contains 14 residues. This CDR3 is CSGHRDNMNTEAFF. In DNA, the CDR3 is TGCAGCGGGCACCGGGACAACATGAACACTGAAGCTTTCTTT.

V usage is TRBV15 and J usage is TRBJ2-1; a possible D gene is TRBD1 (6 bases). The CDR3 consists of 15 residues. V was clipped by 0 bases and J by 9 bases, with 15 bases between them. Germline CDR1 and CDR2: LNHNV and YYDKDF (reference sequence). The CDR3 region has the DNA TGTGCCACCAGCAGAGATAGGTACAGAGGGGGTGAGCAGTTCTTC. As protein: CATSRDRYRGGEQFF.

The count of this clone is one. This sequence joins TRBV6-1 and TRBJ2-3; D might be TRBD2 (6 bases). The CDR3 totals 15 residues. V was shortened by 7 bases and J by 0 bases, with 14 bases between the two germline ends. Germline CDR1 MNHNS, CDR2 SASEGT. The CDR3: CASTVNSGSTDTQYF. The CDR3 DNA reads TGTGCCAGCACGGTGAATAGCGGCAGCACAGATACGCAGTATTTT.

The chain carries TRBV5-1 and TRBJ2-3; 7 bases align to TRBD1. Germline V gives CDR1 SGHRS, CDR2 YFSETQ. V dropped 0 bases and J dropped 7; count of bases not matched to a gene: 5. The CDR3 is 14 amino acids. The DNA for the CDR3 is TGCGCCAGCAGCTTGGCACAGGGGAAAAATACGCAGTATTTT. The encoded protein is CASSLAQGKNTQYF.

This sequence joins TRBV5-1 and TRBJ2-5; TRBD1 matches at 7 bases. The CDR3 loop spans 16 amino acids. Germline trimming cut 2 bases from V and 1 base from J; bases unmatched to any gene: 8. Per germline, CDR1 SGHRS and CDR2 YFSETQ. CDR3 coding DNA: TGCGCCAGCAGCTTTAGTACAGGGGACCCCCAAGAGACCCAGTACTTC. Translated: CASSFSTGDPQETQYF.

The V gene is TRBV5-4, the J gene TRBJ2-7, with D tentatively TRBD1 (6 bases). Germline V gene lookup returns CDR1 SGHNT and CDR2 YYREEE (reference sequence). The CDR3 spans 16 residues. V dropped 0 bases and J dropped 0 bases, with 13 bases sitting between them. Here the CDR3 reads CASSLDQGTVSYEQYF. In DNA, the CDR3 is TGTGCCAGCAGCTTGGACCAGGGGACCGTCTCCTACGAGCAGTACTTC.

The chain uses TRBV5-1 and TRBJ2-2, with TRBD2 matching over 11 bases. Germline CDR1 SGHRS, CDR2 YFSETQ. The CDR3 loop spans 16 amino acids. V shed 6 bases and J 4 bases; nucleotides not matched to a gene: 8. This chain's CDR3 is CASIIGTSGTTGELFF. For the CDR3, the DNA is TGCGCCAGCATAATCGGGACTAGCGGCACCACCGGGGAGCTGTTTTTT.